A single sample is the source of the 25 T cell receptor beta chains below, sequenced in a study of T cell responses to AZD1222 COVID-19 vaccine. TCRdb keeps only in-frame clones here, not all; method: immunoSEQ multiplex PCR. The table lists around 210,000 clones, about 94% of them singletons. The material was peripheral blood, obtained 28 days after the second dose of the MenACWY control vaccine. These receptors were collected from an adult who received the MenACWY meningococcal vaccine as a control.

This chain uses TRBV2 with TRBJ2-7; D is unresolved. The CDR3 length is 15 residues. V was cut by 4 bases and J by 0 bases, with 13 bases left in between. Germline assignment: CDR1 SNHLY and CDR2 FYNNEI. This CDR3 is CASSGPRFGSYEQYF. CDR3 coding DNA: TGTGCCAGCAGTGGGCCCCGTTTTGGCTCCTACGAGCAGTACTTC.

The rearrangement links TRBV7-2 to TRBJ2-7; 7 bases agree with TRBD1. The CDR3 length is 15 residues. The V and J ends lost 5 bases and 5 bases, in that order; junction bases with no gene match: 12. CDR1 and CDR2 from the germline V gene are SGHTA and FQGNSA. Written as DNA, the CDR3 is TGTGCCAGCAGCGTAGACAGGGTTCCCGGCAACGAGCAGTACTTC. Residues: CASSVDRVPGNEQYF.

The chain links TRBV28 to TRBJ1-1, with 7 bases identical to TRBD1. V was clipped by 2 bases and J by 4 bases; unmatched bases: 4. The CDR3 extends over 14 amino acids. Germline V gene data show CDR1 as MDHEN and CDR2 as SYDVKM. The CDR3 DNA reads TGTGCCAGCAGTTTAATTGCAGGGGGCACTGAAGCTTTCTTT. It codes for CASSLIAGGTEAFF. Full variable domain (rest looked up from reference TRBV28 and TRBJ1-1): DVKVTQSSRYLVKRTGEKVFLECVQDMDHENMFWYRQDPGLGLRLIYFSYDVKMKEKGDIPEGYSVSREKKERFSLILESASTNQTSMYLCASSLIAGGTEAFFGQGTRLTVV.

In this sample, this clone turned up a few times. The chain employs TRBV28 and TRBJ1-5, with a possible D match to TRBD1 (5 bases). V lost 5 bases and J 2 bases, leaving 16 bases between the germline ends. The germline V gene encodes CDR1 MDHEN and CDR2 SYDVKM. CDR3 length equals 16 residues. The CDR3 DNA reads TGTGCCAGCAGTACGAATCAGGGATTAGGCAATCAGCCCCAGCATTTT. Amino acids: CASSTNQGLGNQPQHF. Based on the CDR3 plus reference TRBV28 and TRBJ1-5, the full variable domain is DVKVTQSSRYLVKRTGEKVFLECVQDMDHENMFWYRQDPGLGLRLIYFSYDVKMKEKGDIPEGYSVSREKKERFSLILESASTNQTSMYLCASSTNQGLGNQPQHFGDGTRLSIL.

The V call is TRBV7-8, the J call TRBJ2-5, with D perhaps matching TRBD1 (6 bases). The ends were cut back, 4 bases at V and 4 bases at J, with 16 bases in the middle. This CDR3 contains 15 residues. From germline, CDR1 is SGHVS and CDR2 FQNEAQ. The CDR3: CASSSWDKGPETQYF. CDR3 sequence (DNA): TGTGCCAGCAGCTCCTGGGACAAGGGGCCAGAGACCCAGTACTTC.

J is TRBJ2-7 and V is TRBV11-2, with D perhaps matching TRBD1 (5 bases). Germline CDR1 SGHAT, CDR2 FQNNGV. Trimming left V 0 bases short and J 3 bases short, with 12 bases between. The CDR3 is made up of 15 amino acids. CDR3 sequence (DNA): TGTGCCAGCAGCTTAGATCTGGGGCGCAGCTACGAGCAGTACTTC. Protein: CASSLDLGRSYEQYF.

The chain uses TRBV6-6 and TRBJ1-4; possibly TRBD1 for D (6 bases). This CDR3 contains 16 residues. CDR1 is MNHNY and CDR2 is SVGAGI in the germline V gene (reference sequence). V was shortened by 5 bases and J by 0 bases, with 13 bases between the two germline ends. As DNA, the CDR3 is TGTGCCAGCAGTCCCGGGACATTAGCAACTAATGAAAAACTGTTTTTT. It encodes CASSPGTLATNEKLFF.

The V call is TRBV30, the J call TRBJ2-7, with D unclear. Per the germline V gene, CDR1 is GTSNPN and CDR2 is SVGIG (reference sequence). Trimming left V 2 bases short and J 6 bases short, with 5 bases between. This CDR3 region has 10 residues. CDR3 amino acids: CAWSMGEQYF. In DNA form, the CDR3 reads TGTGCCTGGAGTATGGGCGAGCAGTACTTC.

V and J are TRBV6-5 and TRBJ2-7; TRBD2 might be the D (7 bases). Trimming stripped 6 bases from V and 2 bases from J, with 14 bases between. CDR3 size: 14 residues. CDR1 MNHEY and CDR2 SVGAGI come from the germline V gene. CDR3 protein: CASRGASGTYEQYF. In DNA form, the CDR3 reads TGTGCCAGCAGGGGGGCTAGCGGCACCTACGAGCAGTACTTC.

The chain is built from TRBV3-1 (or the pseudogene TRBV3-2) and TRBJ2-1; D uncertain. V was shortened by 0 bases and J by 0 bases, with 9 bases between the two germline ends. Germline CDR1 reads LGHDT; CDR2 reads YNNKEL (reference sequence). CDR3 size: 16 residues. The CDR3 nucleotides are TGTGCCAGCAGCCAAGAGACCCGCAGCTCCTACAATGAGCAGTTCTTC. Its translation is CASSQETRSSYNEQFF.

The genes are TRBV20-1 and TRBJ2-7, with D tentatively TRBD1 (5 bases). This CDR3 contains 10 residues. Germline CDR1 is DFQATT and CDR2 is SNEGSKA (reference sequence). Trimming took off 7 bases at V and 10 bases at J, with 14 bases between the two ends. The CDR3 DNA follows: TGCAGTGTTGACAGCCGCCATCAGTACTTC. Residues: CSVDSRHQYF.

CDR3 sequence: CATGGTGGGEQYF. DNA for the CDR3: TGTGCCACCGGCGGGACAGGGGGCGGCGAGCAGTACTTC. The chain recombines TRBV10-3 with TRBJ2-7, with 12 bases identical to TRBD1. This CDR3 contains 13 residues. V shed 10 bases and J 6 bases; nucleotides not matched to a gene: 7. Germline CDR1 is ENHRY and CDR2 is SYGVKD.

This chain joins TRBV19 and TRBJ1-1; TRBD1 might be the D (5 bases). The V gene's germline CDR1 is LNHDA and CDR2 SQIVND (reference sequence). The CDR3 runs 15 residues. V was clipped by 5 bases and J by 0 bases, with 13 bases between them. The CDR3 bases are TGTGCCAGTAGTGGCCACAGGAATATGAACACTGAAGCTTTCTTT. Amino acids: CASSGHRNMNTEAFF.

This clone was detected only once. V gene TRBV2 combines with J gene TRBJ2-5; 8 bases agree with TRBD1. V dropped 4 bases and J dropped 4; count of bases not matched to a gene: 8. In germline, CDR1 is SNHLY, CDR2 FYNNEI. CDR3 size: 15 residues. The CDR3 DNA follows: TGTGCCAGCAGTGGAGTGCGACAGGGGCGAGAGACCCAGTACTTC. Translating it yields CASSGVRQGRETQYF. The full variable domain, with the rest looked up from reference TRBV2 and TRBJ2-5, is EPEVTQTPSHQVTQMGQEVILRCVPISNHLYFYWYRQILGQKVEFLVSFYNNEISEKSEIFDDQFSVERPDGSNFTLKIRSTKLEDSAMYFCASSGVRQGRETQYFGPGTRLLVL.

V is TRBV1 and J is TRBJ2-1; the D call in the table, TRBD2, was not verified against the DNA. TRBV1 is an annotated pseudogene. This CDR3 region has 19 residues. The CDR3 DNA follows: TGCACCAGCAGCCAAGCTCGAACCCACGGAGGGGGGGCCTCTTTTGAGCAGTTCTTC. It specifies CTSSQARTHGGGASFEQFF.

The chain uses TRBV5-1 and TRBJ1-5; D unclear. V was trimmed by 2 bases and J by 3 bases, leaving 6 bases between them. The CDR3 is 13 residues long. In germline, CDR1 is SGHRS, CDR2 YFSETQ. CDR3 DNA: TGCGCCAGCAGCTTATCAGACAATCAGCCCCAGCATTTT. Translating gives CASSLSDNQPQHF.

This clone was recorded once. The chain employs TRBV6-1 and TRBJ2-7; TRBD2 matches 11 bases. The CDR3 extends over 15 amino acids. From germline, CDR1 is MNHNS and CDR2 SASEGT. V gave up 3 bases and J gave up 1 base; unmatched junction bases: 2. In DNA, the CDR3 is TGTGCCAGCAGTGAGGGGACTAGCGGTTCCTACGAGCAGTACTTC. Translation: CASSEGTSGSYEQYF.

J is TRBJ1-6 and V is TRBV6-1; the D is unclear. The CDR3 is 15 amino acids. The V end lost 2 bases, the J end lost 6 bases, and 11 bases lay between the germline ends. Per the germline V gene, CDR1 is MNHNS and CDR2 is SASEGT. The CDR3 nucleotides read TGTGCCAGCAGTGAATCGCCAGCCAGTAATTCACCCCTCCACTTT. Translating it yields CASSESPASNSPLHF.

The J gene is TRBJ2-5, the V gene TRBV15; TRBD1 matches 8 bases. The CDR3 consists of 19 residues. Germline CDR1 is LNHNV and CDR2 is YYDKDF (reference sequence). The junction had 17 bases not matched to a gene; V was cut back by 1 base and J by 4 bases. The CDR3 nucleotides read TGTGCCACCAGCAGAGCTCCCACCTGGACAGGGAGTGATTCAGAGACCCAGTACTTC. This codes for CATSRAPTWTGSDSETQYF. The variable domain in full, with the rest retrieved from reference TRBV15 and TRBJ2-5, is DAMVIQNPRYQVTQFGKPVTLSCSQTLNHNVMYWYQQKSSQAPKLLFHYYDKDFNNEADTPDNFQSRRPNTSFCFLDIRSPGLGDTAMYLCATSRAPTWTGSDSETQYFGPGTRLLVL.

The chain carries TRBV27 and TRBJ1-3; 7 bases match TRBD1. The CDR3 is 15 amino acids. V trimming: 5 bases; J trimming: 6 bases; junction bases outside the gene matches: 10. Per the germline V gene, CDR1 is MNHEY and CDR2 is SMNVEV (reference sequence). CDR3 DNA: TGTGCCAGCAGTACCCAGGGGGGCCGGCTAAACACCATATATTTT. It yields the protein CASSTQGGRLNTIYF.

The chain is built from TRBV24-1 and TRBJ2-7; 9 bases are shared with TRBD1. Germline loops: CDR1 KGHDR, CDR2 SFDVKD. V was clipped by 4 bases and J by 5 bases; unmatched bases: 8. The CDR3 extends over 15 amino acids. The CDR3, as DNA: TGTGCCACCAGTGACCCCGGGACAGGGTGGCACGAGCAGTACTTC. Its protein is CATSDPGTGWHEQYF.

CDR3 amino acids: CASSYYKYEQYF. CDR3 coding DNA: TGTGCCAGCAGCTATTACAAGTACGAGCAGTACTTC. This sequence joins TRBV12-3 or TRBV12-4 and TRBJ2-7; D remains unclear. Trimming shortened V by 6 bases and J by 4 bases, and 10 bases separated the two germline ends. The CDR3 loop spans 12 amino acids.

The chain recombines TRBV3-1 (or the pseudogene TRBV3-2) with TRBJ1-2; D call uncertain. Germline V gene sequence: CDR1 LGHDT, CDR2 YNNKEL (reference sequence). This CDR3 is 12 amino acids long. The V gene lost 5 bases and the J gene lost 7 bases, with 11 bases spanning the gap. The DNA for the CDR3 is TGTGCCAGCAGCTCCGGCGGAGGTGGCTACACCTTC. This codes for CASSSGGGGYTF.

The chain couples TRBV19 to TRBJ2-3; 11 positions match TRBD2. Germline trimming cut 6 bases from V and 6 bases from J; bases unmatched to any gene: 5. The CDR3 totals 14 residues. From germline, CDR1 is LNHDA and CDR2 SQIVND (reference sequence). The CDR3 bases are TGTGCCAGTAGACTAGCGGGAGCCCAGGATACGCAGTATTTT. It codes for CASRLAGAQDTQYF.

CDR3 sequence: CATAQGSSYNSPLHF. The CDR3, as DNA: TGTGCCACCGCACAGGGGAGCTCCTATAATTCACCCCTCCACTTT. The V and J genes are TRBV15 and TRBJ1-6; 7 bases agree with TRBD1. This CDR3 comprises 15 residues. The trim removed 8 bases at V and 0 bases at J, leaving 4 bases unmatched. The germline V gene has CDR1 LNHNV and CDR2 YYDKDF (reference sequence).